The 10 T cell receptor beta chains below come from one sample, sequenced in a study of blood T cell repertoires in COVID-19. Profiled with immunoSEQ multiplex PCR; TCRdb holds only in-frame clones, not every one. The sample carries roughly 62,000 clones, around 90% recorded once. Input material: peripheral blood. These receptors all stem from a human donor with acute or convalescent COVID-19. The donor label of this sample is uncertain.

The CDR3 coding sequence is TGTGCCAGCAGCCCGGGCCCCAGGGAACGGAGCAATCAGCCCCAGCATTTT. Encoded protein: CASSPGPRERSNQPQHF. The chain recombines TRBV5-5 with TRBJ1-5, with TRBD1 as a possible D gene (5 bases). Germline CDR1 SGHKS, CDR2 YYEKEE (reference sequence). V was clipped by 4 bases and J by 1 base, with 18 bases between them. This CDR3 comprises 17 residues.

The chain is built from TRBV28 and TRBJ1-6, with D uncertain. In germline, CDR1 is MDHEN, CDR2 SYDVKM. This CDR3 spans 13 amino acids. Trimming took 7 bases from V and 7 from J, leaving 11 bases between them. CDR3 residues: CASNALGNSPLHF. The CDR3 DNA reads TGTGCCAGCAACGCTCTCGGGAATTCACCCCTCCACTTT.

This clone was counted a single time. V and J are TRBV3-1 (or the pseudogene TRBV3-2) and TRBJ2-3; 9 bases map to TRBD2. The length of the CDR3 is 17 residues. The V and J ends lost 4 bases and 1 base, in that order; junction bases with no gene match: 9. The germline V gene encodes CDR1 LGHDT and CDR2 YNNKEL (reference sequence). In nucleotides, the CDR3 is TGTGCCAGCAGCCTCGGAGGGGGACTAGCCGGCACAGATACGCAGTATTTT. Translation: CASSLGGGLAGTDTQYF.

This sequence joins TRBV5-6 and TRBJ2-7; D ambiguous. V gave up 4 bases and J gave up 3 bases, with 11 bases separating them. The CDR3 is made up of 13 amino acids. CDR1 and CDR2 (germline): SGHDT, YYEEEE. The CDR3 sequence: CASSLVQVYEQYF. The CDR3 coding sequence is TGTGCCAGCAGCCTAGTCCAAGTCTACGAGCAGTACTTC.

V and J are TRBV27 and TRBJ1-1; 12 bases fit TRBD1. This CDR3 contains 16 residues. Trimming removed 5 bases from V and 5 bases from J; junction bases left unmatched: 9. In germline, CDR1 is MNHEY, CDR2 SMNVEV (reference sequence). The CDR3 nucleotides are TGTGCCAGCAGTATTGGGACAGGGGGCTGGAAGACTGAAGCTTTCTTT. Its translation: CASSIGTGGWKTEAFF.

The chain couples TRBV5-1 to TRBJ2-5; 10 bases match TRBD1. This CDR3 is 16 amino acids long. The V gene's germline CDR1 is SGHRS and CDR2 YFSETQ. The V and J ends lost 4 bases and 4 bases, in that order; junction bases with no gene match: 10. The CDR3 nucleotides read TGCGCCAGCAGCCGCGGGACAGGGGCAGGGGGAGAGACCCAGTACTTC. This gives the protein CASSRGTGAGGETQYF.

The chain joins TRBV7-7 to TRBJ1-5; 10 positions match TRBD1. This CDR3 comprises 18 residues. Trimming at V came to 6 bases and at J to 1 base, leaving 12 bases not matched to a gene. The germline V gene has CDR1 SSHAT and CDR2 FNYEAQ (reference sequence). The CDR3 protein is CASRPGTGEKKSNQPQHF. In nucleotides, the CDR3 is TGTGCCAGCAGACCCGGGACAGGGGAGAAAAAGAGCAATCAGCCCCAGCATTTT.

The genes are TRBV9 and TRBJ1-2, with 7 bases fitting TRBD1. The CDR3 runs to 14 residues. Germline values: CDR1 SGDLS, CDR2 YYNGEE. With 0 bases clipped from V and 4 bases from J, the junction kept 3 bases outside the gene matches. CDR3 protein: CASSVEGQSYGYTF. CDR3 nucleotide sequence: TGTGCCAGCAGCGTAGAGGGACAGTCCTATGGCTACACCTTC.

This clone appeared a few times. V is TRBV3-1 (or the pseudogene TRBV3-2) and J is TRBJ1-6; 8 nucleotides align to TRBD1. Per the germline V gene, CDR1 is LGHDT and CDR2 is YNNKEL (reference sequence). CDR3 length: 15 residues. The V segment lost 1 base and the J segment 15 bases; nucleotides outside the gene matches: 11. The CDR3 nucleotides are TGTGCCAGCAGCCAAGCAGGACAGGGCAGCAGGGGCCTCCACTTT. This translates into CASSQAGQGSRGLHF.

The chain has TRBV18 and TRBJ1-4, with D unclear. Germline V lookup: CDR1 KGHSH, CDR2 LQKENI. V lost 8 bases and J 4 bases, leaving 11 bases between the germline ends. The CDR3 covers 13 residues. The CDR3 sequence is CASRPGNNEKLFF. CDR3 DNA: TGTGCCAGCCGACCCGGGAATAATGAAAAACTGTTTTTT.